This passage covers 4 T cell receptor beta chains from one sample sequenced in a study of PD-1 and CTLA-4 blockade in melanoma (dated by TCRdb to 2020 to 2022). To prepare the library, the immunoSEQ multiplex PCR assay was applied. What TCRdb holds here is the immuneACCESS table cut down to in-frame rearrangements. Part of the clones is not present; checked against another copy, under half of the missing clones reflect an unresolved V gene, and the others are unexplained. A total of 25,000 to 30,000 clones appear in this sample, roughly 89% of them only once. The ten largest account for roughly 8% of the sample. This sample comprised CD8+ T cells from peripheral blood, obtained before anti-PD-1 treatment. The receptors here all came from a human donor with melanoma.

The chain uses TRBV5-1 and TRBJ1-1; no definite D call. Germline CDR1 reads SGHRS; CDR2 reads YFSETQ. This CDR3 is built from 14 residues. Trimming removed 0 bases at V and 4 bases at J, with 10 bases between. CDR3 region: CASSLEGGSTEAFF. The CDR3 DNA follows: TGCGCCAGCAGCTTGGAAGGTGGGAGCACTGAAGCTTTCTTT.

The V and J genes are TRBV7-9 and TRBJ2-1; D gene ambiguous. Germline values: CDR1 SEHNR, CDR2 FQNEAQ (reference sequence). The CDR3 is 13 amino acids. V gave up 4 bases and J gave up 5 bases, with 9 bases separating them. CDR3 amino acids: CASSSGLHNEQFF. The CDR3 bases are TGTGCCAGCAGCTCTGGTCTCCACAATGAGCAGTTCTTC.

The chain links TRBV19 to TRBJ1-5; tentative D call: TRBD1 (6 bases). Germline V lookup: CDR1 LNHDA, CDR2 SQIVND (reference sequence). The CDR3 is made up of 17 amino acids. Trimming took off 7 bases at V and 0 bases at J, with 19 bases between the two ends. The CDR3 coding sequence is TGTGCCAGTACCGAGCGGCAGCGAGGGGGTAGCAATCAGCCCCAGCATTTT. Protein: CASTERQRGGSNQPQHF. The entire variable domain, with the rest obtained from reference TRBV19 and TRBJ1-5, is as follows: DGGITQSPKYLFRKEGQNVTLSCEQNLNHDAMYWYRQDPGQGLRLIYYSQIVNDFQKGDIAEGYSVSREKKESFPLTVTSAQKNPTAFYLCASTERQRGGSNQPQHFGDGTRLSIL.

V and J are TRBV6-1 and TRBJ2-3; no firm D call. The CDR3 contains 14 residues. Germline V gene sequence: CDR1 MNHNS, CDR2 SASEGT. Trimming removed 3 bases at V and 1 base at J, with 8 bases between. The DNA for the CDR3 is TGTGCCAGCAGTGAGAGTTCAGGCACAGATACGCAGTATTTT. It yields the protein CASSESSGTDTQYF.